These 8 T cell receptor beta chains share one sample of origin, sequenced in a study of beta chain features in type 1 diabetes. The entirety of the isolated RNA underwent reverse transcription, so expressed TCRB transcripts were sequenced. Libraries were prepared by immunoSEQ multiplex PCR; TCRdb keeps only in-frame clonotypes and omits some of them. Of under 250,000 clones listed, approximately 11% are singletons. Source material: central memory CD4+ T cells from blood. These receptors all stem from a man aged 18 to 29 in good health.

V gene TRBV5-6 combines with J gene TRBJ2-3, with D perhaps matching TRBD1 or TRBD2 (5 bases each). Germline CDR1 is SGHDT and CDR2 is YYEEEE. The CDR3 length is 12 residues. Deletions cut 4 bases from V and 9 bases from J, with 12 bases between. CDR3 sequence reads: CASSLGGATQYF. Written as DNA, the CDR3 is TGTGCCAGCAGCCTTGGGGGAGCGACGCAGTATTTT. The full variable domain, its missing parts supplied by reference TRBV5-6 and TRBJ2-3, is DAGVTQSPTHLIKTRGQQVTLRCSPKSGHDTVSWYQQALGQGPQFIFQYYEEEERQRGNFPDRFSGHQFPNYSSELNVNALLLGDSALYLCASSLGGATQYFGPGTRLTVL.

A remark on this clone: At the DNA level, this CDR3 is encoded by other sequences in the same sample as well. This chain connects TRBV7-2 to TRBJ2-1; no firm D call. Germline values: CDR1 SGHTA, CDR2 FQGNSA. The CDR3 consists of 13 residues. V was clipped by 1 base and J by 7 bases, with 8 bases between them. The CDR3 is CASSLGALNEQFF. In nucleotides, the CDR3 is TGTGCCAGCAGCTTAGGGGCTCTTAATGAGCAGTTCTTC.

The rearrangement joins TRBV5-6 to TRBJ2-1; 11 bases match TRBD2. The CDR3 consists of 16 residues. Germline V gene data show CDR1 as SGHDT and CDR2 as YYEEEE. After removal of 1 base from V and 4 bases from J, the junction contained 4 bases not matched to a gene. The CDR3 DNA follows: TGTGCCAGCAGCTTGCTAGCGGGAGGTTCTTACAATGAGCAGTTCTTC. Its protein is CASSLLAGGSYNEQFF. Together with reference TRBV5-6 and TRBJ2-1, the CDR3 gives the full variable domain: DAGVTQSPTHLIKTRGQQVTLRCSPKSGHDTVSWYQQALGQGPQFIFQYYEEEERQRGNFPDRFSGHQFPNYSSELNVNALLLGDSALYLCASSLLAGGSYNEQFFGPGTRLTVL.

At least ten counts were recorded for this clone. This chain uses TRBV4-1 with TRBJ2-5, with D perhaps matching TRBD1 (5 bases). The CDR3 is 16 amino acids. Germline CDR1 is MGHRA and CDR2 is YSYEKL. The ends were cut back, 3 bases at V and 1 base at J, with 15 bases in the middle. The DNA of the CDR3 is TGCGCCAGCAGCCACGCGTCTAGGGGTTCCCAAGAGACCCAGTACTTC. It yields the protein CASSHASRGSQETQYF.

J is TRBJ2-1 and V is TRBV29-1, with TRBD2 matching 9 bases. Trimming removed 7 bases from V and 13 bases from J; junction bases left unmatched: 20. Germline V gene lookup returns CDR1 SQVTM and CDR2 ANQGSEA. The CDR3 runs to 15 residues. DNA for the CDR3: TGCAGCGGGGGGACCGCGGGAGGGCTTAGAGCAACCCAGTTCTTC. This codes for CSGGTAGGLRATQFF.

This clone came up a few times. The rearrangement joins TRBV7-2 to TRBJ2-5, with 7 bases identical to TRBD2. The J call may be incorrect, as the DNA end agrees better with TRBJ2-7. Germline-derived CDR1 and CDR2 are SGHTA and FQGNSA. There are 15 residues in the CDR3. CDR3 in DNA: TGTGCCAGCAGCTTAGTATGGGGGGGATACGACGAGCAGTACTTC. Protein: CASSLVWGGYDEQYF.

This clone was found a few times. The CDR3 DNA sequence: TGTGCCAGCAGATCAGACGGGGATCTTGGCTACACCTTC. Its protein is CASRSDGDLGYTF. V and J are TRBV7-6 and TRBJ1-2; no firm D call. CDR1 is SGHVS and CDR2 is FNYEAQ in the germline V gene. V gave up 6 bases and J gave up 7 bases, with 15 bases separating them. The CDR3 covers 13 residues.

This clone was counted only a few times. The chain is built from TRBV9 and TRBJ2-5; D is ambiguous. The germline V gene encodes CDR1 SGDLS and CDR2 YYNGEE. Trimming left V 0 bases short and J 6 bases short, with 12 bases between. This CDR3 spans 14 amino acids. CDR3 sequence reads: CASSVESGSKTQYF. CDR3 DNA sequence: TGTGCCAGCAGCGTAGAGTCCGGCTCGAAGACCCAGTACTTC.